This is a list of T cell receptor beta chains from one sample in a study of vaccination and CD4 T cells after COVID-19. Antigens of these TCRs are unknown. Each CDR3 protein gets one entry after TCRdb re-called the PCR reads with MiXCR. Of some 15,000 distinct CDR3 sequences listed, about 53% were seen once; the top ten hold roughly 4%. Specimen: CD4+ T cells from blood, cultured in vitro, collected before SARS-CoV-2 vaccination. These receptors all come from a human donor who had recovered from COVID-19. The CDR3 runs from the conserved cysteine through the conserved F or W. Size is stated for part of the rows, as once, few or many counts, or as a class when the clone is expanded.

v_call clone_size cdr3_aa
TRBV7-9 few CASSPFKGGWTEAFF
TRBV20-1 NA CSARTTGQWTQYF
TRBV2 NA CASRGSRGGNQPQHF
TRBV7-2 NA CASSPGAGNTGELFF
TRBV6-1 few CASRTPGNTGYTF
TRBV6-2/TRBV6-3 NA CASTRGGGWETQYF
TRBV28 NA CASSSGQGAGTQPQHF
TRBV20-1 few CSAIKGSEQFF
TRBV20-1 NA CSASQDQGSYGYTF
TRBV20-1 NA CSAGAVRGFQPQHF
TRBV6-5 few CASSYASPRGEPQHF
TRBV19 once CASSIVPGVDEQYF
TRBV20-1 NA CSAVGGRQETQYF
TRBV7-2 NA CASSQDRAGYTF
TRBV24-1 NA CATSDPRAGDNQPQHF
TRBV7-2 NA CASSVNGGSSYEQYF
TRBV7-3 NA CASSSTMGAFGGELFF
TRBV10-2 NA CASSDARRRTSGANVLTF
TRBV20-1 few CSAQPSGNTIYF
TRBV11-2 NA CASSPGLAGYAETQYF
TRBV21-1 NA CASSKGPGGGGTEQYF
TRBV27 NA CASRTTGSVASPLHF
TRBV6-1 few CASRGTGQGNSPLHF
TRBV7-9 NA CASSLGGEYEQYF
TRBV28 NA CASTRTPEAFF
TRBV6-1 medium-sized CASSEAGHSNQPQHF
TRBV18 NA CASAASGGVEQFF
TRBV19 NA CASSTGIGETQYF
TRBV27 NA CASSFYLGPPGELFF